The next 15 T cell receptor beta chains were all read from a single sample in a study of identical twins. TCRdb reprocessed the 5' RACE reads with MiXCR, giving one entry per CDR3 protein. This sample carries more than 1.5 million distinct CDR3 sequences, about 30% of them seen once, and the ten largest clones take roughly 0.3%. Sample: cord blood. The receptors originated from a newborn girl in good health.

The chain employs TRBV27 and TRBJ2-5; D possibly corresponds to TRBD1 (7 bases). The end of the DNA fits TRBJ2-7 better, so the J call may be wrong. The germline gives CDR1 MNHEY, CDR2 SMNVEV (reference sequence). The CDR3 contains 16 residues. CDR3 nucleotide sequence: TGTGCCAGCAGTCCCTTTACAGGGGCACGGGGGTACGAGCAGTACTTC. Protein product: CASSPFTGARGYEQYF.

This chain uses TRBV29-1 with TRBJ2-1; TRBD1 aligns across 8 bases. Germline V gene lookup returns CDR1 SQVTM and CDR2 ANQGSEA. The CDR3 runs 14 residues. The junction had 4 bases not matched to a gene; V was cut back by 4 bases and J by 2 bases. CDR3 region: CSVADRATYNEQFF. In nucleotides, the CDR3 is TGCAGCGTTGCGGACAGGGCCACCTACAATGAGCAGTTCTTC.

A few counts support this clonotype. This sequence joins TRBV28 and TRBJ2-7; either TRBD1 or TRBD2 may supply D (7 bases each). The germline V gene has CDR1 MDHEN and CDR2 SYDVKM. This CDR3 region has 16 residues. The V and J ends lost 5 bases and 5 bases respectively, with 22 bases between them. CDR3 region: CASSPLSGGDRDEQYF. The CDR3 region has the DNA TGTGCCAGCAGTCCGCTTTCAGGGGGGGACCGGGACGAGCAGTACTTC.

V usage is TRBV9 and J usage is TRBJ2-3; the match to TRBD2 covers 10 bases. The CDR3 runs 17 residues. V gave up 4 bases and J gave up 4 bases; unmatched junction bases: 12. Germline loops: CDR1 SGDLS, CDR2 YYNGEE. This CDR3 is CASSQEELAGRSDTQYF. For the CDR3, the DNA is TGTGCCAGCAGCCAAGAGGAACTAGCGGGGAGGTCAGATACGCAGTATTTT.

A few counts support this clonotype. This rearrangement joins TRBV15 to TRBJ2-7; perhaps TRBD2 as D (6 bases). The CDR3 length is 12 residues. Germline CDR1 is LNHNV and CDR2 is YYDKDF (reference sequence). The V and J ends lost 6 bases and 1 base respectively, with 7 bases between them. The CDR3, as DNA: TGTGCCACCAGGGGGGGTTCCTACGAGCAGTACTTC. Amino acids: CATRGGSYEQYF.

As to this clonotype: Being one base from a much bigger clone, this may be a read error. The rearrangement joins TRBV27 to TRBJ2-1; weak D call: TRBD1 (5 bases). V gave up 5 bases and J gave up 10 bases, with 21 bases separating them. The CDR3 is made up of 15 amino acids. Germline assignment: CDR1 MNHEY and CDR2 SMNVEV (reference sequence). CDR3: CASSQIGAPNYEQFF. In DNA, the CDR3 is TGTGCCAGCAGTCAGATAGGGGCCCCTAACTACGAGCAGTTCTTC.

The chain uses TRBV6-4 and TRBJ1-2; 7 nucleotides match TRBD1. V shed 5 bases and J 0 bases; nucleotides not matched to a gene: 6. The CDR3 covers 15 residues. CDR1 and CDR2 from the germline V gene are MRHNA and SNTAGT. This CDR3 is CASSRDSTSNYGYTF. The DNA for the CDR3 is TGTGCCAGCAGTCGGGACAGCACCTCTAACTATGGCTACACCTTC.

The V and J genes are TRBV2 and TRBJ2-3; 9 bases align to TRBD1. Germline V gene data show CDR1 as SNHLY and CDR2 as FYNNEI. J was trimmed by 1 base and V by 6 bases; bases with no gene match: 5. The CDR3 sequence is 15 residues long. The CDR3 DNA follows: TGTGCCAGCAGATCCCGGACAGGGGGCACAGATACGCAGTATTTT. The encoded protein is CASRSRTGGTDTQYF.

For this clonotype: A read error may account for a junction end that differs from germline. The chain links TRBV3-1 to TRBJ2-3; the match to TRBD2 covers 11 bases. The germline gives CDR1 LGHDT, CDR2 YNNKEL (reference sequence). The CDR3 totals 18 residues. The CDR3 sequence: CASGQVRPSGGSTDTQYF. The CDR3 nucleotides are TGTGCCAGCGGCCAAGTTCGGCCTAGCGGGGGGAGCACAGATACGCAGTATTTT.

This sequence joins TRBV24-1 and TRBJ2-7, with D unclear. V was shortened by 5 bases and J by 0 bases, with 4 bases between the two germline ends. This CDR3 has 12 amino acids. Germline V gene lookup returns CDR1 KGHDR and CDR2 SFDVKD. The chain's CDR3 is CATSGGSYEQYF. The CDR3 DNA is TGTGCCACCAGTGGAGGCTCCTACGAGCAGTACTTC.

This clonotype was counted between two and nine times. This rearrangement joins TRBV14 to TRBJ2-5, with a tentative D call TRBD2 (6 bases). Germline V CDR1 and CDR2: SGHDN, FVKESK. This CDR3 has 18 amino acids. V lost 0 bases and J 5 bases, leaving 22 bases between the germline ends. CDR3 loop: CASSQDWRAEVLVETQYF. The CDR3 coding sequence is TGTGCCAGCAGCCAAGATTGGAGGGCAGAAGTCCTCGTGGAGACCCAGTACTTC.

This clonotype has just a few counts. The CDR3 is CSVGGGSEQYF. In DNA, the CDR3 is TGCAGCGTTGGCGGGGGAAGCGAGCAGTACTTC. The V gene is TRBV29-1, the J gene TRBJ2-7, with 7 bases matching TRBD2. This CDR3 contains 11 residues. Germline V lookup: CDR1 SQVTM, CDR2 ANQGSEA. V was clipped by 4 bases and J by 6 bases; unmatched bases: 3.

In the case of this clonotype: The junction departs from germline at one end; a sequencing error may be responsible. The chain employs TRBV12-3 or TRBV12-4 and TRBJ1-2, with TRBD1 as a possible D gene (6 bases). The CDR3 extends over 15 amino acids. As DNA, the CDR3 is TGTGCCGGCAGTTCAACCCCGACAGGTCCCTATGGCTACACCTTC. As protein: CAGSSTPTGPYGYTF.

This clonotype has more than one count but fewer than ten. The chain employs TRBV10-2 and TRBJ2-3, with 10 bases that match TRBD1. The CDR3 has 16 amino acids. Trimming removed 6 bases from V and 2 bases from J; junction bases left unmatched: 8. CDR1 and CDR2 (germline): WSHSY, SAAADI. This chain's CDR3 is CASRETGTGVTDTQYF. The CDR3 DNA reads as TGCGCCAGCAGGGAGACCGGGACAGGGGTCACAGATACGCAGTATTTT.

This clonotype was counted at least ten times. The chain is built from TRBV27 and TRBJ2-7; 10 bases agree with TRBD2. Germline V lookup: CDR1 MNHEY, CDR2 SMNVEV (reference sequence). CDR3 length: 15 residues. J lost 2 bases, V lost 6 bases, and 7 bases had no gene match. The CDR3 sequence is CASSPRLAGTYEQYF. CDR3 DNA sequence: TGTGCCAGCAGCCCGCGACTAGCGGGTACCTACGAGCAGTACTTC.